The 28 T cell receptor beta chains presented below share a single source sample, sequenced in a study of early T cells in non-severe SARS-CoV-2 infection. TCRdb re-called the 5' RACE reads through MiXCR, storing one row per CDR3 protein. The profile shows approximately 64,000 distinct CDR3 sequences, about 4.9% of them singletons. Sequenced: whole blood. These receptors were collected from an adult who was a healthcare worker with PCR-confirmed SARS-CoV-2 infection or an uninfected control (not recorded which).

This clonotype was seen many times. The gene calls are TRBV27 and TRBJ2-1; 8 bases map to TRBD1. The germline gives CDR1 MNHEY, CDR2 SMNVEV (reference sequence). CDR3 length equals 17 residues. The trim removed 4 bases at V and 7 bases at J, leaving 15 bases unmatched. The chain's CDR3 is CASSSERGPRGPNEQFF. The CDR3 DNA sequence: TGTGCCAGCAGTTCCGAACGGGGGCCCAGGGGGCCAAATGAGCAGTTCTTC.

This clonotype was detected only a few times. The chain is built from TRBV30 and TRBJ2-7, with D possibly being TRBD1 (5 bases). The ends were cut back, 2 bases at V and 6 bases at J, with 11 bases in the middle. Germline V gene sequence: CDR1 GTSNPN, CDR2 SVGIG (reference sequence). This CDR3 is built from 12 residues. CDR3 loop: CAWSTGSGEQYF. The CDR3, as DNA: TGTGCCTGGAGTACAGGTTCGGGCGAGCAGTACTTC.

Many counts were recorded for this clonotype. The rearrangement joins TRBV20-1 to TRBJ2-1; D is ambiguous. The V end was cut by 5 bases, the J end by 0 bases, with 11 bases between. The CDR3 runs 14 residues. Germline CDR1 is DFQATT and CDR2 is SNEGSKA (reference sequence). Written as DNA, the CDR3 is TGCAGTGCTGTAGACTCGAGCTCCTACAATGAGCAGTTCTTC. Protein: CSAVDSSSYNEQFF.

This clonotype has a count of ten or more. The V and J genes are TRBV18 and TRBJ2-3, with a weak D call TRBD2 (5 bases). CDR1 KGHSH and CDR2 LQKENI come from the germline V gene. V was clipped by 6 bases and J by 4 bases, with 8 bases between them. This CDR3 has 12 amino acids. CDR3 nucleotides: TGTGCCAGCTCCCCCGGGGCAGATACGCAGTATTTT. Its translation is CASSPGADTQYF.

This clonotype was found many times. V is TRBV27 and J is TRBJ2-4; D is perhaps TRBD1 (6 bases). Germline V CDR1 and CDR2: MNHEY, SMNVEV (reference sequence). This CDR3 contains 15 residues. Trimming took 6 bases from V and 2 from J, leaving 14 bases between them. The CDR3, as DNA: TGTGCCAGCAGACCCCCCCAGGGGTCCAAAAACATTCAGTACTTC. Translated, it gives CASRPPQGSKNIQYF.

The table lists this clonotype with a few counts. V and J are TRBV7-2 and TRBJ1-2; unclear D gene. Germline CDR1 and CDR2: SGHTA and FQGNSA. The CDR3 loop spans 13 amino acids. V dropped 1 base and J dropped 2 bases, with 5 bases sitting between them. Here the CDR3 DNA reads TGTGCCAGCAGCTTAGACCCGAACTATGGCTACACCTTC. Residues: CASSLDPNYGYTF.

In this sample, this clonotype turned up many times. Its ends do not fully match the called genes, so a read error is possible. The chain combines TRBV6-6 with TRBJ2-1; TRBD2 matches 7 bases. Germline V gene lookup returns CDR1 MNHNY and CDR2 SVGAGI (reference sequence). The CDR3 consists of 17 residues. CDR3 loop: CASSDSAAGANFNEQFF. Written as DNA, the CDR3 is TGTGCCAGCAGTGACTCGGCGGCGGGAGCTAATTTTAATGAGCAGTTCTTC.

Many counts were recorded for this clonotype. The chain couples TRBV27 to TRBJ1-1; D is possibly TRBD1 (6 bases). CDR1 MNHEY and CDR2 SMNVEV come from the germline V gene (reference sequence). The CDR3 is made up of 13 amino acids. With 8 bases removed from V and 3 bases from J, the gap between germline ends came to 13 bases. CDR3 in amino acids: CASGQGQDTEAFF. DNA of the CDR3: TGTGCCAGCGGGCAGGGGCAGGACACTGAAGCTTTCTTT.

This clonotype was seen a few times. The chain links TRBV5-1 to TRBJ2-2, with D possibly TRBD1 on 5 matching bases. The length of the CDR3 is 15 residues. Trimming stripped 4 bases from V and 0 bases from J, with 10 bases between. CDR1 SGHRS and CDR2 YFSETQ come from the germline V gene. This CDR3 reads CASSIRQTNTGELFF. CDR3 DNA: TGCGCCAGCAGCATCCGACAGACGAACACCGGGGAGCTGTTTTTT.

There are many counts of this clonotype. The genes are TRBV7-2 and TRBJ2-7, with TRBD1 as a possible D gene (6 bases). This CDR3 is 15 amino acids long. The germline gives CDR1 SGHTA, CDR2 FQGNSA. V gave up 4 bases and J gave up 0 bases, with 13 bases separating them. CDR3 DNA: TGTGCCAGCAGCTCATACCCGGACAGCTCCTACGAGCAGTACTTC. This encodes CASSSYPDSSYEQYF.

This clonotype appeared many times. The chain employs TRBV15 and TRBJ1-2; 10 bases are a match to TRBD1. CDR3 length equals 15 residues. V lost 1 base to trimming and J lost 8 bases; unmatched junction nucleotides: 7. The germline gives CDR1 LNHNV, CDR2 YYDKDF (reference sequence). CDR3 DNA: TGTGCCACCAGCAGAGGACAGGGGGCGGACGGCGGCTACACCTTC. Its protein is CATSRGQGADGGYTF.

Concerning this clonotype: Just one base apart from a much larger clone, this may be a read error. The chain has TRBV6-1 and TRBJ1-6, with no clear D. The CDR3 contains 13 residues. The V gene's germline CDR1 is MNHNS and CDR2 SASEGT. The DNA of the CDR3 is TGTGCCAGTCACGCTGATTATAATTCACCCCTCCTCTTT. Protein sequence: CASHADYNSPLLF.

This clonotype was seen a few times. This chain connects TRBV27 to TRBJ2-7, with 13 bases that match TRBD2. Germline CDR1 and CDR2: MNHEY and SMNVEV (reference sequence). Losses at the gene ends were 6 bases for V and 6 bases for J; bases not matched to a gene: 11. This CDR3 is 16 amino acids long. Here the CDR3 reads CASSTRTSGGISEQYF. The CDR3 bases are TGTGCCAGCAGCACCCGGACTAGCGGGGGAATTAGCGAGCAGTACTTC.

This clonotype has ten or more counts. V usage is TRBV7-3 and J usage is TRBJ2-2, with unresolved D. Germline CDR1 SGHTA, CDR2 FQGTGA. V was pared by 4 bases and J by 4 bases, with 7 bases between. CDR3 length equals 13 residues. Here the CDR3 DNA reads TGTGCCAGCAGCTCCACCGGCACCGGGGAGCTGTTTTTT. Translated, it gives CASSSTGTGELFF.

This chain joins TRBV5-1 and TRBJ2-7, with 8 nucleotides matching TRBD2. The V gene end was trimmed by 4 bases and the J gene end by 3 bases; junction bases not matched to a gene: 15. Per the germline V gene, CDR1 is SGHRS and CDR2 is YFSETQ. This CDR3 spans 17 amino acids. CDR3 sequence reads: CASSLGLGSTPRYEQYF. CDR3 DNA sequence: TGCGCCAGCAGCCTGGGACTAGGGTCAACTCCTCGCTACGAGCAGTACTTC.

This clonotype was seen at least ten times. The chain is built from TRBV28 and TRBJ2-3; 10 positions agree with TRBD1. The length of the CDR3 is 15 residues. V was clipped by 6 bases and J by 4 bases; unmatched bases: 7. Germline CDR1 reads MDHEN; CDR2 reads SYDVKM. The CDR3 loop reads CASRLSGTGADTQYF. The CDR3 bases are TGTGCCAGCAGACTGTCCGGGACAGGGGCAGATACGCAGTATTTT.

This clonotype was seen many times. The chain employs TRBV29-1 and TRBJ1-1; 7 bases fit TRBD1. The CDR3 is made up of 14 amino acids. CDR1 and CDR2 from the germline V gene are SQVTM and ANQGSEA. Losses at the gene ends were 5 bases for V and 1 base for J; bases not matched to a gene: 7. The CDR3: CSVSDRPRNTEAFF. The CDR3 coding sequence is TGCAGCGTTTCGGACAGGCCAAGGAACACTGAAGCTTTCTTT.

This clonotype was counted many times. The rearrangement joins TRBV7-2 to TRBJ2-2; D call uncertain. V lost 5 bases and J lost 6, with 13 bases in between. This CDR3 has 14 amino acids. Germline lookup yields CDR1 SGHTA and CDR2 FQGNSA. For the CDR3, the DNA is TGTGCCAGCAGCACCCTTATAGACGCCGGGGAGCTGTTTTTT. Translating gives CASSTLIDAGELFF.

The chain links TRBV20-1 to TRBJ2-7; a weak D match, TRBD1 (6 bases). This CDR3 has 14 amino acids. The germline V gene has CDR1 DFQATT and CDR2 SNEGSKA (reference sequence). Trimming took 1 base from V and 6 from J, leaving 16 bases between them. The CDR3 reads CSARATNRVGEQYF. In DNA form, the CDR3 reads TGCAGTGCTAGAGCTACAAACAGGGTCGGCGAGCAGTACTTC.

This clonotype has ten or more counts. This chain connects TRBV4-3 to TRBJ2-2; 10 bases align to TRBD2. The CDR3 is made up of 20 amino acids. The trim removed 4 bases at V and 5 bases at J, leaving 19 bases unmatched. From germline, CDR1 is LGHNA and CDR2 YSLEER. The CDR3 spells CASSPCAISGRAGCTGELFF. The CDR3 DNA sequence: TGCGCCAGCAGCCCCTGCGCTATAAGCGGGAGGGCCGGATGTACCGGGGAGCTGTTTTTT.

This clonotype has ten or more counts. This sequence joins TRBV7-2 and TRBJ2-7; D gene uncertain. The V gene lost 3 bases and the J gene lost 7 bases, with 13 bases spanning the gap. CDR3 length equals 13 residues. CDR1 SGHTA and CDR2 FQGNSA come from the germline V gene. DNA of the CDR3: TGTGCCAGCAGCTTCACGGTGAAATCGGAGCAGTACTTC. It codes for CASSFTVKSEQYF.

Many counts were recorded for this clonotype. The rearrangement joins TRBV28 to TRBJ1-2; a possible D gene is TRBD1 (5 bases). V lost 2 bases to trimming and J lost 2 bases, with 6 bases between them. Germline loops: CDR1 MDHEN, CDR2 SYDVKM. CDR3 size: 13 residues. This chain's CDR3 is CASSLQGNYGYTF. CDR3 sequence (DNA): TGTGCCAGCAGTTTACAGGGCAACTATGGCTACACCTTC.

The chain recombines TRBV19 with TRBJ2-1; the match to TRBD2 covers 7 bases. Per the germline V gene, CDR1 is LNHDA and CDR2 is SQIVND (reference sequence). V shed 1 base and J 3 bases; nucleotides not matched to a gene: 6. This CDR3 has 16 amino acids. CDR3 DNA sequence: TGTGCCAGTAGTATAGGTGGCGGGAGTTTCTACAATGAGCAGTTCTTC. This sequence encodes CASSIGGGSFYNEQFF.

This clonotype has a count of ten or more. V is TRBV30 and J is TRBJ2-1; 8 bases are shared with TRBD1. CDR1 is GTSNPN and CDR2 is SVGIG in the germline V gene (reference sequence). With V trimmed by 5 bases and J by 4 bases, 7 bases remained unmatched. The CDR3 is 14 residues long. The CDR3 nucleotides read TGTGCCTGGGACCGGGACAGGCGATACAATGAGCAGTTCTTC. Translation gives CAWDRDRRYNEQFF.

CDR3 residues: CASSSQAGGTEAFF. CDR3 nucleotide sequence: TGCGCCAGCAGCTCCCAAGCCGGGGGCACTGAAGCTTTCTTT. The chain combines TRBV5-1 with TRBJ1-1; TRBD1 is a possible D gene (5 bases). CDR1 is SGHRS and CDR2 is YFSETQ in the germline V gene. The CDR3 is 14 amino acids. Trimming removed 3 bases at V and 4 bases at J, with 13 bases between.

This clonotype was observed at least ten times. This chain links TRBV20-1 with TRBJ1-5; D unresolved. The V end was cut by 4 bases, the J end by 0 bases, with 10 bases between. CDR3 length: 14 amino acids. Germline V lookup: CDR1 DFQATT, CDR2 SNEGSKA (reference sequence). CDR3 nucleotide sequence: TGCAGTGCTACAACAGCATATAGCAATCAGCCCCAGCATTTT. It yields the protein CSATTAYSNQPQHF.

This clonotype was detected a few times. The chain joins TRBV10-2 to TRBJ1-2, with D unclear. CDR3 size: 15 residues. Looked up from germline, CDR1 is WSHSY and CDR2 is SAAADI. The germline V and J ends were trimmed by 3 bases and 0 bases, with 11 bases remaining between them. The CDR3 bases are TGCGCCAGCAGTGATCGGGGTTTAGCTAACTATGGCTACACCTTC. Protein sequence: CASSDRGLANYGYTF.

This clonotype was detected many times. The chain uses TRBV7-2 and TRBJ2-1; no clear D gene. Germline assignment: CDR1 SGHTA and CDR2 FQGNSA. The V end was cut by 6 bases, the J end by 8 bases, with 11 bases between. The CDR3 has 12 residues. Here the CDR3 DNA reads TGTGCCAGCAGACGCGGTAGGGATGAGCAGTTCTTC. Its translation is CASRRGRDEQFF.